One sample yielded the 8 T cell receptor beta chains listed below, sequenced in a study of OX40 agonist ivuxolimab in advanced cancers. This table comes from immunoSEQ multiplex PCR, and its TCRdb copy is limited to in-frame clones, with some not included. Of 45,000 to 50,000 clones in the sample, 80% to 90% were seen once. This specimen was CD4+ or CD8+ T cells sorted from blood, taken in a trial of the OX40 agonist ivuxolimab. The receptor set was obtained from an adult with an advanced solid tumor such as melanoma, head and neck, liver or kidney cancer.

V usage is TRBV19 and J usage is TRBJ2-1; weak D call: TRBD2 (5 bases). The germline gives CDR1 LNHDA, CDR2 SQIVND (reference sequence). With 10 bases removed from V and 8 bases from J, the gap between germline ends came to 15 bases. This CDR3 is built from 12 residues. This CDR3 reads CATSQPVDEQFF. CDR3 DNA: TGTGCCACTAGCCAGCCGGTCGATGAGCAGTTCTTC.

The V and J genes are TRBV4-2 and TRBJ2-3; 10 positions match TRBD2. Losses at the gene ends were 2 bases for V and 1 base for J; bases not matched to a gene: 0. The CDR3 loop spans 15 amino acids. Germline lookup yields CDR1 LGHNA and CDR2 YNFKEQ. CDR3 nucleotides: TGTGCCAGCAGCCAACTAGCGGGAGGCACAGATACGCAGTATTTT. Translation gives CASSQLAGGTDTQYF.

The CDR3 nucleotides read TGTGCCAGCAGTTTACTAGGGGCGCTAGGAAATTCACCCCTCCACTTT. It codes for CASSLLGALGNSPLHF. The chain has TRBV27 and TRBJ1-6; D perhaps matches TRBD1 (5 bases). Per germline, CDR1 MNHEY and CDR2 SMNVEV (reference sequence). The V gene lost 2 bases and the J gene lost 7 bases, with 15 bases spanning the gap. The CDR3 extends over 16 amino acids.

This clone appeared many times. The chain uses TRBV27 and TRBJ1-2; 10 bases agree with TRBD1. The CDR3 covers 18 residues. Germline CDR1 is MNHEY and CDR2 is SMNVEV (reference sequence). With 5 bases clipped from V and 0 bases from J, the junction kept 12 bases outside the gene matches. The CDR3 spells CASSPDAGTGATNYGYTF. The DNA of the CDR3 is TGTGCCAGCAGTCCAGACGCCGGGACAGGGGCCACTAACTATGGCTACACCTTC.

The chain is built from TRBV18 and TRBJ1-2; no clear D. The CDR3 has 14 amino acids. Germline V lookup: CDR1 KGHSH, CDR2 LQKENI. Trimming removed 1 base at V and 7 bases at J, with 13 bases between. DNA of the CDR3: TGTGCCAGCTCACCACAAACGCAACAAATTGGCTACACCTTC. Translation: CASSPQTQQIGYTF.

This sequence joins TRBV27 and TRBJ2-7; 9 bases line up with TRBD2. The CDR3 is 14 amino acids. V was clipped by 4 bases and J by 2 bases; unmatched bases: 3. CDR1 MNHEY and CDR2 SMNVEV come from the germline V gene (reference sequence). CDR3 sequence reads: CASSWVAGAYEQYF. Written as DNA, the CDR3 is TGTGCCAGCAGTTGGGTAGCGGGGGCCTACGAGCAGTACTTC.

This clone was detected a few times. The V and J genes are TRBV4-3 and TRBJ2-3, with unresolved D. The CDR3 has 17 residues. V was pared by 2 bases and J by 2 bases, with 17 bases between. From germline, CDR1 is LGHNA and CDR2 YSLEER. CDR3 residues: CASSQNYGRFNTDTQYF. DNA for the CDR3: TGCGCCAGCAGCCAAAATTACGGACGGTTCAACACAGATACGCAGTATTTT.

CDR3 nucleotides: TGTGCCAGCAGTTTTCGGGGACTAGCTCCTTCGGGTGAGCAGTTCTTC. Translating gives CASSFRGLAPSGEQFF. This chain uses TRBV27 with TRBJ2-1, with 9 bases aligning to TRBD2. Germline CDR1 reads MNHEY; CDR2 reads SMNVEV (reference sequence). The CDR3 length is 16 residues. J gave up 9 bases and V 3 bases, and 12 bases lay outside the gene matches.